This record looks at one T cell receptor beta chain sequence and its context. This clone occurred a few times. There is no known antigen for this receptor. No base quality information exists; no much larger clone differs at one position. The data belong to a study of blood T cell repertoires in COVID-19 (dated by TCRdb to 2018 to 2021). Study-wide context: Samples covering the acute and convalescent phases of COVID-19 were provided by collaborators in the United States, Italy and Spain. Samples came from the ongoing ImmuneRACE study (first 160 participants) plus 1,254 subjects from 6 global collaborators. The dataset comprised deeply sampled blood TCRbeta repertoires from subjects exposed to, actively infected with, or recovered from COVID-19. Nearly every sample came with metadata listing a de-identified subject ID, COVID-19 status, age in years and sex. The repertoires were released in a freely available public database intended as a resource for research on the immune response to SARS-CoV-2. Where HLA class I and class II types were available, the types were taken from metadata supplied by the sample provider, not from assay-based typing. The prospective study material was composed of cDNA or gDNA derived from T cells, B-cell-depleted T cells, or PBMCs.

What the research found in general, with its limitations: Clinical and demographic metadata were provided uncurated, with the amount varying by source and participant.

In Seattle, one collaborating source enrolled patients while the infection was active and tracked those patients longitudinally over the course of disease. Collaborating institutions collected whole blood in K2EDTA tubes following their own protocols. For TCRbeta analysis, collaborators shipped samples in one of three forms: frozen whole blood, isolated PBMCs, or DNA extracted from either of those sample types. Per the germline V gene, SGHTA is the CDR1 and FQGNSA is the CDR2. The CDR3 holds 14 amino acids from the cysteine to the phenylalanine. Only CDR3 DNA remains: 42 bases, in frame from the first base. Trimming accounts for 1 base at V and 7 bases at J, while the number of junction bases matched to no gene is 2. TCRbeta CDR3 regions were amplified from genomic DNA using the immunoSEQ Assay, a bias-controlled multiplex PCR. For the original study's pipeline: Nucleated cell counts per sample were estimated from amplification of reference gene primers within the assay. To quantify the absolute abundance of each unique TCRbeta CDR3 rearrangement, sequence reads were collapsed and filtered. For each sample, productive Simpson clonality was calculated by taking the square root of Simpson's diversity index across productive rearrangements. This is the immuneACCESS table as TCRdb keeps it, with only in-frame sequences that have V and J called. A part of the clones is gone; compared with another copy, unresolved V genes explain less than half, and the rest is unexplained. That table is the source of V, J and clone size, and D and trimming were worked out from the DNA. This sample has 200,000 to 250,000 clones in its table, and roughly four fifths of those were observed once. The ten largest make up approximately 5.6% of the sample.

This TCR was recovered from a woman between 65 and 79 years old with COVID-19, enrolled during active disease. The chain was built from TRBV7-2 and TRBJ2-3, with 10 bases in between that match TRBD2. The sample was peripheral blood. The DNA sequence is given as TGTGCCAGCAGCTTAGGTAGCGGGAGGAATACGCAGTATTTT. It translates as CASSLGSGRNTQYF.